This T cell receptor (beta chain) stems from a study of T cells in Graves' hyperthyroidism and ophthalmopathy. TCR beta CDR3 sequences were amplified from RNA transcripts. TCR CDR3 regions were first amplified by RT-PCR with HTBI primers. TCRdb re-derived calls from the multiplex PCR reads in MiXCR, one entry per CDR3 protein. The sample comprises around 600,000 distinct CDR3 sequences, roughly 45% of which are singletons, and less than 9% rests with the top ten. There are a few counts of this clonotype. Germline V gene data show CDR1 as MDHEN and CDR2 as SYDVKM. V was pared by 0 bases and J by 3 bases, with 5 bases between. The CDR3 has 13 residues.

This clonotype was sampled from an adult man with Graves' disease, either hyperthyroidism or ophthalmopathy (not recorded which). The J gene is TRBJ1-1, the V gene TRBV28, with D unresolved. The sequenced sample consisted of peripheral blood or thyroid tissue (not recorded which). The CDR3 is CASSLWADTEAFF. In DNA form, the CDR3 reads TGTGCCAGCAGTTTATGGGCAGACACTGAAGCTTTCTTT.